This TCR beta chain appears in the sequencing data of a study of blood T cells in healthy people across ages. It was with a sample-barcoded 5' primer and a J-beta primer mix that a second PCR of roughly 7 to 11 cycles was run. TCRdb itself ran the 5' RACE reads through MiXCR, one entry per CDR3 protein. The sample consists of some 860,000 distinct CDR3 sequences, about 56% of them appearing once. Trimming cost V 2 bases and J 6 bases; bases outside gene matches: 2. Looked up from germline, CDR1 is KGHSH and CDR2 is LQKENI. CDR3 length equals 13 residues. This chain joins TRBV18 and TRBJ2-7; 9 nucleotides agree with TRBD2. The sequence was collected from a man aged 40-49 years in good health. Sequenced input: blood. CDR3 bases: TGTGCCAGCTCACCAGCAGCGGGAGGCGAGCAGTACTTC. It translates to CASSPAAGGEQYF.